This T cell receptor (beta chain) was captured in a study of T cell responses to AZD1222 COVID-19 vaccine. Study-wide findings and caveats: Recipients of two AZD1222 doses showed rising Spike-specific TCR breadth and depth. Donors were chiefly white British, with a greater number of females, and clonal diversity was perhaps underestimated. Dominant CD4 TCR responses targeted spike regions 160-218 and 743-854. Reportedly, nearly half of unique spike TCRs recognized epitopes outside B.1.351/B.1.1.7 mutations.

CDR1 is MGHDK and CDR2 is SYGVNS in the germline V gene. This CDR3 is built from 16 residues. Trimming took 6 bases from V and 3 from J, leaving 20 bases between them. Comments on this clone: Antigen specificity is unknown.

Sequencing used immunoSEQ multiplex PCR; TCRdb keeps in-frame clones, though not all of them. The table shows more than 100,000 clones, with 90% occurring only once. The material was peripheral blood, obtained on day 0 of AZD1222 vaccination. The V and J genes are TRBV25-1 and TRBJ1-2, with D maybe TRBD1 (6 bases). The receptor was isolated from an adult in good health. The CDR3 nucleotides are TGTGCCAGCAGGGAAGGGACAAATCTAATCGACTATGGCTACACCTTC. Its protein product is CASREGTNLIDYGYTF.